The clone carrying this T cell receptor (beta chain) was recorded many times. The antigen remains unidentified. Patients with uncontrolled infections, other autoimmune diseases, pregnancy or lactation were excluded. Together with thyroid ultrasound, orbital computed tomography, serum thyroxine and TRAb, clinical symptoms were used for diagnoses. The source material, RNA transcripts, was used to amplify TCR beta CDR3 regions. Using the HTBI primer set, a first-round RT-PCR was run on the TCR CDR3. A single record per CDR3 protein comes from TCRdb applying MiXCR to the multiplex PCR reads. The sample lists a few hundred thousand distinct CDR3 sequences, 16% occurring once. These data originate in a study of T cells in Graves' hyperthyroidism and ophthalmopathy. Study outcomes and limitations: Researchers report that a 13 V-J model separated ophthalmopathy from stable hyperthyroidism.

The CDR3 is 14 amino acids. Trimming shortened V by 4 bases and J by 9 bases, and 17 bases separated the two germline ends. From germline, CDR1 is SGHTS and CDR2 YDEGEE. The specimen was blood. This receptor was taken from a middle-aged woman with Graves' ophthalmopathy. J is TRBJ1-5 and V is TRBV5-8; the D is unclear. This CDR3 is CASSGGSNRGPQHF. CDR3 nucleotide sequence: TGTGCCAGCAGCGGTGGGTCCAACCGGGGGCCCCAGCATTTT.